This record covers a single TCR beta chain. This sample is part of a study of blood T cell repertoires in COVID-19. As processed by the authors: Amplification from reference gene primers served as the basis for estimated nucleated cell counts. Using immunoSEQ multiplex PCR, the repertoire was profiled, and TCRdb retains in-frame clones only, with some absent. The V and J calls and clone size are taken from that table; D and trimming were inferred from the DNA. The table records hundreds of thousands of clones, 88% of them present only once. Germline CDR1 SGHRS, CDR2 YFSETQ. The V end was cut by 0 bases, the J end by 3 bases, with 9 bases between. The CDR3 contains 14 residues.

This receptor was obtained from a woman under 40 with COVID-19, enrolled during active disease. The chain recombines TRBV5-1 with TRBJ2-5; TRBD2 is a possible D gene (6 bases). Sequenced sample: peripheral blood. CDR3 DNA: TGCGCCAGCAGCTTGGAGGGAGGCAAAGAGACCCAGTACTTC. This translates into CASSLEGGKETQYF.